This TCR beta chain derives from a study of cytotoxic CD8 clonotypes in ibrutinib-treated CLL. Clones were read by immunoSEQ multiplex PCR, and TCRdb kept only the in-frame ones, dropping some. The table includes 60,000 to 65,000 clones, approximately 57% detected once. The specimen was PBMCs, collected after 12 months of ibrutinib treatment. This TCR was recovered from a human donor with chronic lymphocytic leukemia.

CDR3 in amino acids: CASSLKPSGAITDTQYF. The CDR3 region has the DNA TGTGCCAGCAGTCTAAAACCAAGCGGGGCCATCACAGATACGCAGTATTTT. The chain carries TRBV7-7 and TRBJ2-3; 7 bases line up with TRBD2. V lost 6 bases to trimming and J lost 2 bases; unmatched junction nucleotides: 14. The CDR3 runs 17 residues. The germline gives CDR1 SSHAT, CDR2 FNYEAQ (reference sequence).